The next 32 T cell receptor beta chains were all read from a single sample in a study of T cells in tuberculosis (dated by TCRdb to the late 2010s). The library was obtained by the immunoSEQ multiplex PCR assay. The immuneACCESS repertoire file appears here via TCRdb, limited to in-frame rearrangements. These files lack a portion of the clones; in checked studies, under half of the deficit traces to unresolved V genes, and the cause of the others is not known. This sample gives approximately 58,000 clones in total; 70% to 90% of them show up just once. The ten largest account for around a fifth of the sample. PBMC were thawed, rested overnight, stained with GMM-loaded CD1B tetramer, a Live/Dead dye and anti-CD3, and then sorted on a FACS Aria II. C32 glucose monomycolate purified from Rhodococcus equi was loaded onto CD1B tetramers. Sequenced sample: CD1b-GMM tetramer-negative cells sorted from PBMCs. Taken with the paper, the label for cell subset or site translates to: T cells not binding CD1B-GMM tetramer, sorted from same donor. The receptors originated from an adult woman with latent tuberculosis.

The chain couples TRBV6-5 to TRBJ2-3; D unclear. Trimming cost V 6 bases and J 2 bases, with 9 bases left between them. This CDR3 comprises 13 residues. Germline values: CDR1 MNHEY, CDR2 SVGAGI. In DNA, the CDR3 is TGTGCCAGCAGGGCAGAACCCACAGATACGCAGTATTTT. As protein: CASRAEPTDTQYF.

The chain joins TRBV28 to TRBJ2-7; D gene ambiguous. The length of the CDR3 is 17 residues. Germline V gene lookup returns CDR1 MDHEN and CDR2 SYDVKM. Trimming took off 2 bases at V and 1 base at J, with 18 bases between the two ends. The CDR3 coding sequence is TGTGCCAGCAGTTTAGAGCCTAAGGAGTTCGTGTCCTACGAGCAGTACTTC. This sequence encodes CASSLEPKEFVSYEQYF.

J is TRBJ1-2 and V is TRBV7-9; D is uncertain. CDR1 SEHNR and CDR2 FQNEAQ come from the germline V gene (reference sequence). Trimming removed 2 bases from V and 3 bases from J, with 10 bases in between. This CDR3 comprises 14 residues. CDR3 region: CASSLMGGDYGYTF. The DNA of the CDR3 is TGTGCCAGCAGCTTAATGGGCGGGGACTATGGCTACACCTTC.

The CDR3 sequence: CASSEDREYEQYF. The CDR3 nucleotides are TGTGCCAGCAGTGAGGACAGGGAGTACGAGCAGTACTTC. The rearrangement joins TRBV6-1 to TRBJ2-7; 8 bases fit TRBD1. The V segment lost 3 bases and the J segment 4 bases; nucleotides outside the gene matches: 2. Germline lookup yields CDR1 MNHNS and CDR2 SASEGT. The CDR3 consists of 13 residues.

V is TRBV27 and J is TRBJ2-1; D ambiguous. The CDR3 sequence is 16 residues long. V was trimmed by 4 bases and J by 5 bases, leaving 18 bases between them. In germline, CDR1 is MNHEY, CDR2 SMNVEV (reference sequence). CDR3 in amino acids: CASSWRDWIFDNEQFF. In DNA, the CDR3 is TGTGCCAGCAGTTGGCGTGACTGGATCTTCGACAATGAGCAGTTCTTC.

This clone was seen once. The rearrangement joins TRBV11-1 to TRBJ1-2; D gene ambiguous. This CDR3 region has 13 residues. Looked up from germline, CDR1 is SGHAT and CDR2 is FQDESV (reference sequence). Trimming removed 5 bases from V and 3 bases from J, with 10 bases in between. The CDR3 loop is CASSRMGDYGYTF. The CDR3 nucleotides read TGTGCCAGCAGCCGCATGGGAGACTATGGCTACACCTTC. Looking up the rest from reference TRBV11-1 and TRBJ1-2 gives the full variable domain: EAEVAQSPRYKITEKSQAVAFWCDPISGHATLYWYRQILGQGPELLVQFQDESVVDDSQLPKDRFSAERLKGVDSTLKIQPAELGDSAMYLCASSRMGDYGYTFGSGTRLTVV.

This rearrangement joins TRBV7-3 to TRBJ2-5; the match to TRBD1 covers 7 bases. V gave up 3 bases and J gave up 2 bases; unmatched junction bases: 6. The V gene's germline CDR1 is SGHTA and CDR2 FQGTGA. CDR3 length: 15 amino acids. Here the CDR3 DNA reads TGTGCCAGCAGCTTCACTGGGACAGCACAAGAGACCCAGTACTTC. Translating gives CASSFTGTAQETQYF. The complete variable domain, with remaining parts taken from reference TRBV7-3 and TRBJ2-5, reads GAGVSQTPSNKVTEKGKYVELRCDPISGHTALYWYRQSLGQGPEFLIYFQGTGAADDSGLPNDRFFAVRPEGSVSTLKIQRTERGDSAVYLCASSFTGTAQETQYFGPGTRLLVL.

The chain combines TRBV30 with TRBJ1-2; D possibly corresponds to TRBD1 (5 bases). CDR1 and CDR2 (germline): GTSNPN, SVGIG (reference sequence). The CDR3 runs to 10 residues. The V gene lost 7 bases and the J gene lost 8 bases, with 11 bases spanning the gap. CDR3 bases: TGTGCCTCCGACTGGGGCGGCTACACCTTC. It translates to CASDWGGYTF. The full variable domain, completed using reference TRBV30 and TRBJ1-2, is SQTIHQWPATLVQPVGSPLSLECTVEGTSNPNLYWYRQAAGRGLQLLFYSVGIGQISSEVPQNLSASRPQDRQFILSSKKLLLSDSGFYLCASDWGGYTFGSGTRLTVV.

This clone is medium-sized by share. The chain employs TRBV18 and TRBJ1-2; 10 nucleotides line up with TRBD1. CDR1 is KGHSH and CDR2 is LQKENI in the germline V gene. This CDR3 has 13 amino acids. The junction had 4 bases not matched to a gene; V was cut back by 6 bases and J by 6 bases. The CDR3, as DNA: TGTGCCAGCTCCTCCGGGACAGGGGATGGCTACACCTTC. Protein product: CASSSGTGDGYTF.

The chain uses TRBV5-4 and TRBJ2-1; D remains ambiguous. The CDR3 runs to 15 residues. V gave up 4 bases and J gave up 7 bases, with 18 bases separating them. Per the germline V gene, CDR1 is SGHNT and CDR2 is YYREEE (reference sequence). CDR3 residues: CASSALTAGRNEQFF. CDR3 coding DNA: TGTGCCAGCAGCGCCTTGACGGCAGGAAGGAATGAGCAGTTCTTC. Full variable domain (remainder filled in from reference TRBV5-4 and TRBJ2-1): ETGVTQSPTHLIKTRGQQVTLRCSSQSGHNTVSWYQQALGQGPQFIFQYYREEENGRGNFPPRFSGLQFPNYSSELNVNALELDDSALYLCASSALTAGRNEQFFGPGTRLTVL.

This chain uses TRBV9 with TRBJ2-2; TRBD2 matches at 11 bases. CDR1 and CDR2 (germline): SGDLS, YYNGEE. The CDR3 is 15 amino acids. Trimming took 4 bases from V and 4 from J; bases not matched to a gene: 3. The CDR3 DNA is TGTGCCAGCAGCACCGGGACTAGCGGCACCGGGGAGCTGTTTTTT. It codes for CASSTGTSGTGELFF.

This clone was seen just once. The chain joins TRBV4-3 to TRBJ2-7, with a tentative D call TRBD1 (5 bases). Germline-derived CDR1 and CDR2 are LGHNA and YSLEER. The CDR3 has 17 amino acids. V was clipped by 1 base and J by 3 bases, with 19 bases between them. The CDR3 bases are TGCGCCAGCAGCCAAGCCGACAGACAGTTCGGTCTCTACGAGCAGTACTTC. Translation: CASSQADRQFGLYEQYF.

This clone appeared a single time. Written as DNA, the CDR3 is TGTGCCAGCAGCATAACTAGCGGACCTTCCTACAATGAGCAGTTCTTC. Its translation is CASSITSGPSYNEQFF. The rearrangement links TRBV11-2 to TRBJ2-1, with 8 bases that match TRBD2. The junction had 7 bases not matched to a gene; V was cut back by 5 bases and J by 1 base. Germline CDR1 SGHAT, CDR2 FQNNGV. The CDR3 covers 16 residues.

V gene TRBV10-3 combines with J gene TRBJ2-1; possibly TRBD1 for D (5 bases). The V end lost 0 bases, the J end lost 8 bases, and 5 bases lay between the germline ends. The CDR3 covers 12 residues. Germline V gene data show CDR1 as ENHRY and CDR2 as SYGVKD. DNA of the CDR3: TGTGCCATCAGTGAGTCCAGGGATGAGCAGTTCTTC. Translation gives CAISESRDEQFF.

In its sample, this clone was seen a few times. The V call is TRBV25-1, the J call TRBJ2-1; maybe TRBD2 (6 bases). The CDR3 totals 14 residues. The germline V and J ends were trimmed by 4 bases and 4 bases, with 11 bases remaining between them. Per the germline V gene, CDR1 is MGHDK and CDR2 is SYGVNS. CDR3 nucleotides: TGTGCCAGCAGTGTTAGCGGCGATTACAATGAGCAGTTCTTC. Its protein is CASSVSGDYNEQFF.

V usage is TRBV7-3 and J usage is TRBJ2-5, with TRBD2 matching 16 bases. The V gene end was trimmed by 5 bases and the J gene end by 5 bases; junction bases not matched to a gene: 11. The CDR3 contains 18 residues. The germline CDR1 and CDR2 sequences are SGHTA and FQGTGA. DNA for the CDR3: TGTGCCAGCAGCCCGGGACTAGCGGGGGGGCCGGCCCGGGAGACCCAGTACTTC. It translates to CASSPGLAGGPARETQYF. Drawing the rest from reference TRBV7-3 and TRBJ2-5, the complete variable domain is GAGVSQTPSNKVTEKGKYVELRCDPISGHTALYWYRQSLGQGPEFLIYFQGTGAADDSGLPNDRFFAVRPEGSVSTLKIQRTERGDSAVYLCASSPGLAGGPARETQYFGPGTRLLVL.

V and J are TRBV7-9 and TRBJ2-3, with D perhaps TRBD2 (5 bases). Trimming pared 8 bases from V and 2 bases from J, leaving 14 bases between. Germline lookup yields CDR1 SEHNR and CDR2 FQNEAQ (reference sequence). The CDR3 length is 14 residues. CDR3 sequence reads: CASAVGVATDTQYF. DNA of the CDR3: TGTGCCAGCGCGGTCGGGGTGGCCACAGATACGCAGTATTTT.

The J gene is TRBJ1-2, the V gene TRBV4-3; D not certain. The germline gives CDR1 LGHNA, CDR2 YSLEER. Trimming stripped 0 bases from V and 3 bases from J, with 14 bases between. The CDR3 length is 16 residues. This CDR3 reads CASSQEHKETHYGYTF. CDR3 DNA: TGCGCCAGCAGCCAAGAACACAAGGAGACCCACTATGGCTACACCTTC.

In its sample, this clone was seen a few times. The chain is built from TRBV5-8 and TRBJ1-2; unclear D gene. Germline CDR1 is SGHTS and CDR2 is YDEGEE. The V gene lost 4 bases and the J gene lost 4 bases, with 14 bases spanning the gap. The CDR3 sequence is 14 residues long. CDR3 in DNA: TGTGCCAGCAGCCGCGGGCAGGAGGGCTATGGCTACACCTTC. Translation gives CASSRGQEGYGYTF.

This clone was recorded only once. The V call is TRBV5-8, the J call TRBJ1-2, with D unclear. With 0 bases removed from V and 1 base from J, the gap between germline ends came to 7 bases. Per the germline V gene, CDR1 is SGHTS and CDR2 is YDEGEE. CDR3 size: 14 residues. The CDR3 nucleotides read TGTGCCAGCAGCTTGGGCAGACTTAACTATGGCTACACCTTC. This encodes CASSLGRLNYGYTF.

The CDR3 loop is CASSQGAEVGEAFF. The CDR3 nucleotides are TGTGCCAGCAGTCAGGGGGCTGAAGTAGGTGAAGCTTTCTTT. This chain connects TRBV6-4 to TRBJ1-1; TRBD1 agrees at 8 bases. V trimming: 5 bases; J trimming: 7 bases; junction bases outside the gene matches: 9. The CDR3 runs to 14 residues. The V gene's germline CDR1 is MRHNA and CDR2 SNTAGT.

Regarding this clone: Other DNA sequences in the same sample also yield this CDR3. The chain is built from TRBV7-9 and TRBJ2-3; 7 positions agree with TRBD2. After removal of 1 base from V and 1 base from J, the junction contained 2 bases not matched to a gene. This CDR3 contains 15 residues. Germline CDR1 reads SEHNR; CDR2 reads FQNEAQ (reference sequence). The CDR3 coding sequence is TGTGCCAGCAGCTTAGGACTAGCAGGCACAGATACGCAGTATTTT. Its protein product is CASSLGLAGTDTQYF.

This chain joins TRBV12-5 and TRBJ2-7; D may be TRBD1 (6 bases). The V end lost 7 bases, the J end lost 5 bases, and 18 bases lay between the germline ends. The CDR3 contains 14 residues. Germline lookup yields CDR1 LGHNT and CDR2 FRNRAP. The DNA for the CDR3 is TGTGCTAGTGCCCCGATACAGGGTTACCACGAGCAGTACTTC. Translation gives CASAPIQGYHEQYF.

This clone has a handful of counts. This chain links TRBV5-6 with TRBJ1-4, with 8 bases aligning to TRBD1. The CDR3 has 15 residues. V lost 4 bases to trimming and J lost 7 bases; unmatched junction nucleotides: 9. Germline-derived CDR1 and CDR2 are SGHDT and YYEEEE. CDR3 loop: CASSPGQGLGEKLFF. CDR3 bases: TGTGCCAGCAGCCCTGGACAGGGTTTGGGTGAAAAACTGTTTTTT.

V is TRBV18 and J is TRBJ1-5, with 8 nucleotides matching TRBD1. Germline-derived CDR1 and CDR2 are KGHSH and LQKENI. The CDR3 has 15 residues. V lost 2 bases, J lost 7 bases, and 7 bases stayed unmatched. The CDR3 sequence is CASSPGQGAEQPQHF. The CDR3 DNA sequence: TGTGCCAGCTCACCAGGTCAGGGGGCGGAACAGCCCCAGCATTTT.

This chain connects TRBV18 to TRBJ1-5; no reliable D call. V lost 6 bases, J lost 0 bases, and 9 bases lay in between. This CDR3 contains 14 residues. Looked up from germline, CDR1 is KGHSH and CDR2 is LQKENI. The CDR3 nucleotides read TGTGCCAGCTCGGGAGGAAATAGCAATCAGCCCCAGCATTTT. This encodes CASSGGNSNQPQHF.

This clone showed up just once. The V gene is TRBV4-3, the J gene TRBJ2-1, with TRBD2 matching 8 bases. V gave up 3 bases and J gave up 5 bases; unmatched junction bases: 6. The V gene's germline CDR1 is LGHNA and CDR2 YSLEER. This CDR3 contains 15 residues. This chain's CDR3 is CASSHGGGGHNEQFF. DNA of the CDR3: TGCGCCAGCAGCCACGGGGGGGGCGGCCACAATGAGCAGTTCTTC.

The chain uses TRBV7-3 and TRBJ2-7; weak D call: TRBD2 (6 bases). Trimming took off 5 bases at V and 4 bases at J, with 12 bases between the two ends. Germline-derived CDR1 and CDR2 are SGHTA and FQGTGA. The CDR3 extends over 13 amino acids. In DNA form, the CDR3 reads TGTGCCAGCAGCACGGGGACTGGATACGAGCAGTACTTC. Its protein product is CASSTGTGYEQYF.

V usage is TRBV28 and J usage is TRBJ2-5; the D is unclear. In germline, CDR1 is MDHEN, CDR2 SYDVKM. The V gene lost 2 bases and the J gene lost 0 bases, with 13 bases spanning the gap. The CDR3 spans 16 residues. The CDR3 DNA reads as TGTGCCAGCAGTTTAGGTATTAACCACTACCAAGAGACCCAGTACTTC. It is translated as CASSLGINHYQETQYF.

This chain connects TRBV2 to TRBJ2-7; 7 nucleotides agree with TRBD1. The V segment lost 8 bases and the J segment 4 bases; nucleotides outside the gene matches: 11. Germline-derived CDR1 and CDR2 are SNHLY and FYNNEI. The CDR3 extends over 14 amino acids. CDR3 coding DNA: TGTGCCAGCCGATGGACAGGCGGGTTATACGAGCAGTACTTC. Residues: CASRWTGGLYEQYF.

The rearrangement uses TRBV19 and TRBJ1-5, with TRBD1 identical over 7 bases. This CDR3 spans 14 amino acids. V lost 5 bases and J lost 7; bases outside the gene matches: 8. Germline CDR1 LNHDA, CDR2 SQIVND (reference sequence). CDR3 DNA: TGTGCCAGTAGTGAGACAGGGAGAGGCCAGCCCCAGCATTTT. Protein sequence: CASSETGRGQPQHF.

V gene TRBV4-2 combines with J gene TRBJ1-2; D is uncertain. Trimming shortened V by 1 base and J by 2 bases, and 14 bases separated the two germline ends. The CDR3 totals 16 residues. The germline gives CDR1 LGHNA, CDR2 YNFKEQ. CDR3 nucleotides: TGTGCCAGCAGCCAAGTAAGAGGCGTTGAAAACTATGGCTACACCTTC. It is translated as CASSQVRGVENYGYTF.